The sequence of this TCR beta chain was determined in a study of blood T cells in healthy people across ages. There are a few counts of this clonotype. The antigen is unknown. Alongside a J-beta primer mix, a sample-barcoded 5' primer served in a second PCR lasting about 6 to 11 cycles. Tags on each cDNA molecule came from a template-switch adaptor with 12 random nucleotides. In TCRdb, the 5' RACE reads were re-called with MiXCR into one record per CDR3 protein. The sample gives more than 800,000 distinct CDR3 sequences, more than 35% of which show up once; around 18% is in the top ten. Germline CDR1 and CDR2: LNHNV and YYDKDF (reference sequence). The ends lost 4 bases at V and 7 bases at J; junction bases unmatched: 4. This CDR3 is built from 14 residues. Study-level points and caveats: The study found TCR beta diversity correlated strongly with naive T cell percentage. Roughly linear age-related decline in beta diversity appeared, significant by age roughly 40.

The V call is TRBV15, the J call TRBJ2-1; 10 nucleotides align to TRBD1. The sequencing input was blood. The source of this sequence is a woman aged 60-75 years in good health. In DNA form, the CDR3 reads TGTGCCACCAGCAACCGGGACAGGGGTAATGAGCAGTTCTTC. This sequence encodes CATSNRDRGNEQFF.